Listed below are T cell receptor beta chains from one sample, sequenced in a study of blood T cell repertoires in COVID-19. Method: immunoSEQ multiplex PCR; TCRdb's copy keeps in-frame clones and lacks some. The sample has about 190,000 clones; approximately 88% are singletons. Sequenced input: peripheral blood. The receptors stem from a man aged 35-49 years with acute or convalescent COVID-19. CDR3s include the opening cysteine and the closing phenylalanine or tryptophan. Fields, in order: clone size, J gene, D gene, V gene, CDR3 protein, CDR3 DNA. A D gene is named only where the DNA matches it firmly. Expanded clones get a size class; other rows say once, few or many, or leave the size out.

once	TRBJ2-1	NA	TRBV5-1	CASNHDGGNEQFF	TGCGCCAGCAATCACGACGGAGGGAATGAGCAGTTCTTC
NA	TRBJ1-2	TRBD1	TRBV5-1	CASSDHGAGTVTYGYTF	TGCGCCAGCAGCGACCACGGGGCCGGGACAGTAACTTATGGCTACACCTTC
NA	TRBJ1-2	NA	TRBV27	CASSFSEFVGYTF	TGTGCCAGCAGTTTCTCGGAGTTTGTTGGCTACACCTTC
NA	TRBJ1-1	NA	TRBV2	CASTAGVEAFF	TGTGCCAGCACGGCGGGTGTCGAAGCTTTCTTT
NA	TRBJ2-1	TRBD1	TRBV18	CASSGQYNEQFF	TGTGCCAGCTCGGGACAGTACAATGAGCAGTTCTTC
NA	TRBJ2-1	NA	TRBV6-1	CASSDSSYNEQFF	TGTGCCAGCAGTGACAGCTCCTACAATGAGCAGTTCTTC
NA	TRBJ1-3	TRBD1	TRBV6-5	CASRETGGGGNTIYF	TGTGCCAGCAGGGAGACAGGGGGAGGGGGAAACACCATATATTTT
NA	TRBJ1-4	NA	TRBV7-9	CASSAQAGDEKLFF	TGTGCCAGCAGCGCACAGGCGGGGGATGAAAAACTGTTTTTT
NA	TRBJ1-6	TRBD1	TRBV19	CASSAEDRGNSPLHF	TGTGCCAGTAGTGCCGAGGACAGGGGGAATTCACCCCTCCACTTT
once	TRBJ2-3	NA	TRBV7-6	CASSLGSGSSTDTQYF	TGTGCCAGCAGCTTAGGAAGCGGATCTAGCACAGATACGCAGTATTTT
NA	TRBJ1-5	NA	TRBV12-3/TRBV12-4	CASSLTGPQPQHF	TGTGCCAGCAGTTTAACAGGGCCTCAGCCCCAGCATTTT
NA	TRBJ1-2	NA	TRBV13	CASSLNGGYYGYTF	TGTGCCAGCAGCTTAAACGGGGGATACTATGGCTACACCTTC
NA	TRBJ1-1	NA	TRBV30	CAWSVQDWTEAFF	TGTGCCTGGAGTGTACAGGATTGGACTGAAGCTTTCTTT
NA	TRBJ2-2	TRBD2	TRBV10-1	CASQSGTSSIGELFF	TGCGCCAGCCAAAGCGGGACTAGCTCGATCGGGGAGCTGTTTTTT
NA	TRBJ1-3	NA	TRBV19	CASSMGPFGPRNTIYF	TGTGCCAGTAGTATGGGCCCTTTCGGTCCTCGAAACACCATATATTTT
NA	TRBJ1-5	NA	TRBV27	CASSPDKFSNQPQHF	TGTGCCAGCAGCCCCGACAAGTTTAGCAATCAGCCCCAGCATTTT
few	TRBJ1-6	NA	TRBV5-1	CASSLGDIYNSPLHF	TGCGCCAGCAGCTTGGGTGACATCTATAATTCACCCCTCCACTTT
once	TRBJ2-3	NA	TRBV5-1	CASSLERGTDTQYF	TGCGCCAGCAGCTTAGAAAGGGGAACAGATACGCAGTATTTT
NA	TRBJ1-3	NA	TRBV2	CASNPDNNSGNTIYF	TGTGCCAGCAATCCAGACAACAACTCTGGAAACACCATATATTTT
NA	TRBJ1-2	TRBD1	TRBV3-1/TRBV3-2	CASSPGTGVNYGYTF	TGTGCCAGCAGCCCAGGGACAGGAGTTAACTATGGCTACACCTTC
NA	TRBJ2-2	NA	TRBV13	CASSFRTGELFF	TGTGCCAGCAGCTTTCGGACCGGGGAGCTGTTTTTT
NA	TRBJ2-5	NA	TRBV5-1	CASATGGPSGETQYF	TGCGCCAGCGCGACGGGGGGCCCCTCGGGGGAGACCCAGTACTTC
NA	TRBJ1-3	NA	TRBV30	CASTRGNTIYF	TGTGCCTCAACTAGAGGAAACACCATATATTTT
NA	TRBJ2-2	TRBD2	TRBV20-1	CSASGLAGEPVGTGELFF	TGCAGTGCTAGTGGTCTAGCGGGGGAACCAGTAGGTACCGGGGAGCTGTTTTTT
NA	TRBJ2-7	TRBD1	TRBV5-1	CASSLRGQGNYEQYF	TGCGCCAGCAGCTTGCGGGGACAGGGCAACTACGAGCAGTACTTC
NA	TRBJ2-7	NA	TRBV28	CASTSGFSYEQYF	TGTGCCAGCACCTCGGGATTCTCCTACGAGCAGTACTTC
NA	TRBJ1-1	NA	TRBV6-6	CASSYPGRTEAFF	TGTGCCAGCAGTTACCCAGGGCGGACTGAAGCTTTCTTT
NA	TRBJ1-1	TRBD1	TRBV7-2	CASSFEQGRVAFF	TGTGCCAGCAGCTTCGAACAGGGGCGGGTGGCTTTCTTT
NA	TRBJ2-5	TRBD1	TRBV7-6	CASSPRTGTRETQYF	TGTGCCAGCAGCCCCCGGACAGGGACCAGGGAGACCCAGTACTTC
NA	TRBJ2-5	TRBD2	TRBV7-2	CASTLPSGGGRETQYF	TGTGCCAGCACCCTCCCTAGCGGGGGAGGGCGGGAGACCCAGTACTTC
NA	TRBJ2-6	NA	TRBV19	CASSTLTVSGANVLTF	TGTGCCAGTAGTACCCTCACAGTATCTGGGGCCAACGTCCTGACTTTC
NA	TRBJ2-1	TRBD2	TRBV4-1	CASSQGPGLASNEQFF	TGCGCCAGCAGCCAAGGTCCGGGACTAGCGTCCAATGAGCAGTTCTTC
once	TRBJ2-2	NA	TRBV3-1/TRBV3-2	CASSPTIQQGELFF	TGTGCCAGCAGCCCGACTATTCAACAAGGGGAGCTGTTTTTT
NA	TRBJ1-5	TRBD1	TRBV27	CASRTGTGDFYQPQHF	TGTGCCAGCAGAACCGGGACAGGGGATTTTTATCAGCCCCAGCATTTT
NA	TRBJ1-4	TRBD1	TRBV30	CAWAHRGRLGEKLFF	TGTGCCTGGGCACACAGGGGGCGCTTAGGTGAAAAACTGTTTTTT
NA	TRBJ2-3	TRBD1	TRBV20-1	CSASRGQVTDTQYF	TGCAGTGCTAGTAGGGGACAGGTCACAGATACGCAGTATTTT
NA	TRBJ1-4	NA	TRBV6-2/TRBV6-3	CASSYQGSRREKLFF	TGTGCCAGCAGTTACCAAGGAAGTCGGAGGGAAAAACTGTTTTTT
NA	TRBJ2-1	TRBD2	TRBV11-2	CASSLDIGTSYNEQFF	TGTGCCAGCAGCTTAGATATAGGGACTAGCTACAATGAGCAGTTCTTC
NA	TRBJ2-5	TRBD2	TRBV9	CASSGGIAGTQETQYF	TGTGCCAGCAGCGGGGGAATAGCGGGGACTCAAGAGACCCAGTACTTC
once	TRBJ2-5	NA	TRBV6-5	CASSSGHGLEETQYF	TGTGCCAGCAGTTCGGGACACGGACTGGAGGAGACCCAGTACTTC
NA	TRBJ1-1	NA	TRBV7-7	CASSRDKGAEAFF	TGTGCTAGCAGCCGCGACAAGGGGGCTGAAGCTTTCTTT
NA	TRBJ1-2	NA	TRBV5-8	CASTRRGAYYGYTF	TGTGCCAGCACCCGTCGGGGGGCTTACTATGGCTACACCTTC
NA	TRBJ2-3	TRBD2	TRBV19	CASSIALAGFRDTQYF	TGTGCCAGTAGTATAGCCCTAGCGGGGTTCCGAGATACGCAGTATTTT
NA	TRBJ2-1	NA	TRBV27	CASSLFQGYNEQFF	TGTGCCAGCAGTTTATTCCAGGGCTACAATGAGCAGTTCTTC
NA	TRBJ2-3	NA	TRBV7-8	CASSSLREFTDTQYF	TGTGCCAGCAGCTCCCTGAGGGAATTCACAGATACGCAGTATTTT